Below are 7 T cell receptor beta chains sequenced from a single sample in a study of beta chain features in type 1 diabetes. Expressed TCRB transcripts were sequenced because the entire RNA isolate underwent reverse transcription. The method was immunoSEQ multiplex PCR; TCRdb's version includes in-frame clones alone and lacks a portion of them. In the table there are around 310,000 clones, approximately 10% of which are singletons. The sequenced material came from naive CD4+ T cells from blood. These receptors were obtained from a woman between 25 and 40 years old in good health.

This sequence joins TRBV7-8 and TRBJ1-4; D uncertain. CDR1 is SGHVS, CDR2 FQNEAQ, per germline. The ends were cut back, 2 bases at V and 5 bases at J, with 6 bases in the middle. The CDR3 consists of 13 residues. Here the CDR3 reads CASSLTGNEKLFF. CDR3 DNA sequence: TGTGCCAGCAGCTTAACGGGGAATGAAAAACTGTTTTTT.

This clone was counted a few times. The CDR3 sequence: CASRRLAASLTDTQYF. The CDR3, as DNA: TGTGCCAGCAGACGACTAGCGGCGTCCTTAACAGATACGCAGTATTTT. The chain links TRBV4-2 to TRBJ2-3; 9 nucleotides agree with TRBD2. After removal of 6 bases from V and 3 bases from J, the junction contained 10 bases not matched to a gene. From germline, CDR1 is LGHNA and CDR2 YNFKEQ. The CDR3 extends over 16 amino acids.

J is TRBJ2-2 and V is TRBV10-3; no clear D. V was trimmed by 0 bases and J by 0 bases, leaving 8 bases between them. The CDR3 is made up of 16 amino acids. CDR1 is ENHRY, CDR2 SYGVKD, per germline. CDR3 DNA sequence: TGTGCCATCAGTGAGTCCGGGTTCGCGAACACCGGGGAGCTGTTTTTT. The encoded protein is CAISESGFANTGELFF.

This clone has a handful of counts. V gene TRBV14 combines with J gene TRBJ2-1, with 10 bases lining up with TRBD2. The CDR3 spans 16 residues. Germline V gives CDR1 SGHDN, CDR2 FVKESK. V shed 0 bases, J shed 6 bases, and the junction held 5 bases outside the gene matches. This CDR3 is CASSQDWLAGVNEQFF. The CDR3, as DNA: TGTGCCAGCAGCCAAGATTGGCTAGCGGGAGTCAATGAGCAGTTCTTC. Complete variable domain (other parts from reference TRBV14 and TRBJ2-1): EAGVTQFPSHSVIEKGQTVTLRCDPISGHDNLYWYRRVMGKEIKFLLHFVKESKQDESGMPNNRFLAERTGGTYSTLKVQPAELEDSGVYFCASSQDWLAGVNEQFFGPGTRLTVL.

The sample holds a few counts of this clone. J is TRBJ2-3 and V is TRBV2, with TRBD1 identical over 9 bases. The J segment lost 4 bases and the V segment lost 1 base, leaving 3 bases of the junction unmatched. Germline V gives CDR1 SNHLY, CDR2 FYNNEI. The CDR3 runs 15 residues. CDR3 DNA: TGTGCCAGCAGTGAAGACAGGGGGCTGGCAGATACGCAGTATTTT. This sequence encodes CASSEDRGLADTQYF.

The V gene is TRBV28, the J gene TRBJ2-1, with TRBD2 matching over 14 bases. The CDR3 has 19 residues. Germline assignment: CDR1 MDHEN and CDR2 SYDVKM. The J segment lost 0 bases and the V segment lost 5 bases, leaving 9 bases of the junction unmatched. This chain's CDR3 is CASSPPGLAGVSSYNEQFF. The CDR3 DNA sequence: TGTGCCAGCAGTCCACCGGGACTAGCGGGAGTGAGCTCCTACAATGAGCAGTTCTTC. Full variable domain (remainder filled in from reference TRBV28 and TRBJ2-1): DVKVTQSSRYLVKRTGEKVFLECVQDMDHENMFWYRQDPGLGLRLIYFSYDVKMKEKGDIPEGYSVSREKKERFSLILESASTNQTSMYLCASSPPGLAGVSSYNEQFFGPGTRLTVL.

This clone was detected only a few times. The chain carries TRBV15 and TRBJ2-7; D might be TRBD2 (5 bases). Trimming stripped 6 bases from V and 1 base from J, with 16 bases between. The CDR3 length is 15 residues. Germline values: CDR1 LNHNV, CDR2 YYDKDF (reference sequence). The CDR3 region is CATSIGSPMSYEQYF. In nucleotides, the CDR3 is TGTGCCACCAGTATTGGGAGCCCCATGTCCTACGAGCAGTACTTC.